This is a list of T cell receptor beta chains from one sample in a study of cytomegalovirus exposure and HLA in healthy donors. Repertoires were generated with immunoSEQ multiplex PCR, while TCRdb's copy carries only in-frame clones and drops some. The table records some 87,000 clones, around three quarters of them present only once. The specimen was PBMCs. The receptor source for this set is a woman between 35 and 50 years old in good health and CMV-seropositive. Each CDR3 is given with its conserved first and last residue. D genes are given only for firm matches. The listing skips clone size in some rows; elsewhere it reads once, few, many or a size class.

CDR3 protein: CAWSAGFLNYGYTF
CDR3 DNA: TGTGCCTGGAGCGCGGGCTTCCTTAACTATGGCTACACCTTC
clone size: -
D gene: -
J gene: TRBJ1-2
V gene: TRBV30

CDR3 protein: CASGLADYAYEQYF
CDR3 DNA: TGTGCTAGTGGTTTGGCCGACTATGCCTACGAGCAGTACTTC
clone size: -
D gene: -
J gene: TRBJ2-7
V gene: TRBV12-5

CDR3 protein: CASSLSGEAYGYTF
CDR3 DNA: TGTGCCAGCAGCTTGAGCGGGGAGGCCTATGGCTACACCTTC
clone size: once
D gene: -
J gene: TRBJ1-2
V gene: TRBV5-8

CDR3 protein: CASSLPGTSGSSEQFF
CDR3 DNA: TGTGCCAGCAGCCTGCCCGGGACTAGCGGTTCGAGTGAGCAGTTCTTC
clone size: -
D gene: TRBD2
J gene: TRBJ2-1
V gene: TRBV6-6

CDR3 protein: CAWRPGGPDTQYF
CDR3 DNA: TGTGCCTGGAGACCGGGGGGGCCGGATACGCAGTATTTT
clone size: -
D gene: TRBD2
J gene: TRBJ2-3
V gene: TRBV30

CDR3 protein: CASSTGTGVINEKLFF
CDR3 DNA: TGTGCCAGTAGTACCGGGACAGGGGTTATTAATGAAAAACTGTTTTTT
clone size: -
D gene: TRBD1
J gene: TRBJ1-4
V gene: TRBV19

CDR3 protein: CASSLNREPHQPQHF
CDR3 DNA: TGCGCCAGCAGCTTGAACAGGGAGCCACATCAGCCCCAGCATTTT
clone size: -
D gene: -
J gene: TRBJ1-5
V gene: TRBV5-1

CDR3 protein: CASSLLATALNQPQHF
CDR3 DNA: TGTGCCAGCAGTTTATTAGCGACCGCGCTAAATCAGCCCCAGCATTTT
clone size: -
D gene: -
J gene: TRBJ1-5
V gene: TRBV27

CDR3 protein: CAWRTGNEQFF
CDR3 DNA: TGTGCCTGGAGGACAGGGAATGAGCAGTTCTTC
clone size: -
D gene: TRBD1
J gene: TRBJ2-1
V gene: TRBV30

CDR3 protein: CASSVTQGGYEQYF
CDR3 DNA: TGTGCCAGCAGTGTTACCCAGGGGGGCTACGAGCAGTACTTC
clone size: -
D gene: -
J gene: TRBJ2-7
V gene: TRBV2

CDR3 protein: CASSEGQAYEQYF
CDR3 DNA: TGTGCCAGCAGCGAGGGACAAGCCTACGAGCAGTACTTC
clone size: -
D gene: -
J gene: TRBJ2-7
V gene: TRBV7-2

CDR3 protein: CASSQEGGRSYF
CDR3 DNA: TGTGCCAGCAGCCAAGAGGGCGGGAGGTCGTACTTC
clone size: -
D gene: TRBD2
J gene: TRBJ2-5
V gene: TRBV14

CDR3 protein: CASSVGSGSLYEQYF
CDR3 DNA: TGTGCCAGCAGTGTAGGTAGCGGGAGTCTGTACGAGCAGTACTTC
clone size: once
D gene: TRBD2
J gene: TRBJ2-7
V gene: TRBV6-1

CDR3 protein: CASSYSRGGKGEKLFF
CDR3 DNA: TGTGCCAGCAGTTACTCCCGGGGCGGGAAGGGTGAAAAACTGTTTTTT
clone size: -
D gene: -
J gene: TRBJ1-4
V gene: TRBV6-7

CDR3 protein: CASSSGQSSGNTIYF
CDR3 DNA: TGCGCCAGCAGCTCGGGACAGTCCTCTGGAAACACCATATATTTT
clone size: -
D gene: TRBD1
J gene: TRBJ1-3
V gene: TRBV5-1

CDR3 protein: CASSHSPQSWRDEQYF
CDR3 DNA: TGCGCCAGCAGCCACTCCCCCCAGTCCTGGAGGGACGAGCAGTACTTC
clone size: -
D gene: -
J gene: TRBJ2-7
V gene: TRBV4-1

CDR3 protein: CASRSRDRGRETQYF
CDR3 DNA: TGTGCCAGCAGATCCCGGGACAGGGGGCGGGAGACCCAGTACTTC
clone size: -
D gene: TRBD1
J gene: TRBJ2-5
V gene: TRBV6-1

CDR3 protein: CASSPSSWTSGLPGTDTQYF
CDR3 DNA: TGTGCCAGCAGCCCGTCCTCCTGGACTAGCGGACTACCAGGCACAGATACGCAGTATTTT
clone size: -
D gene: TRBD2
J gene: TRBJ2-3
V gene: TRBV7-3

CDR3 protein: CAWSRTGLYTF
CDR3 DNA: TGTGCCTGGAGTCGGACAGGGCTCTACACCTTC
clone size: once
D gene: TRBD1
J gene: TRBJ1-2
V gene: TRBV30

CDR3 protein: CASSFPGGTEAFF
CDR3 DNA: TGTGCCAGTAGTTTCCCAGGGGGGACTGAAGCTTTCTTT
clone size: -
D gene: TRBD1
J gene: TRBJ1-1
V gene: TRBV19

CDR3 protein: CASSYSKQGLTYF
CDR3 DNA: TGTGCCAGCAGTTACTCGAAACAGGGCTTGACGTACTTC
clone size: -
D gene: -
J gene: TRBJ2-7
V gene: TRBV6-5

CDR3 protein: CASSLWGFGQANEKLFF
CDR3 DNA: TGTGCCAGCAGTTTATGGGGCTTTGGACAGGCTAATGAAAAACTGTTTTTT
clone size: once
D gene: TRBD1
J gene: TRBJ1-4
V gene: TRBV28

CDR3 protein: CASRREGPSYEQYF
CDR3 DNA: TGTGCCAGCAGGAGGGAGGGCCCTTCCTACGAGCAGTACTTC
clone size: -
D gene: TRBD2
J gene: TRBJ2-7
V gene: TRBV7-8

CDR3 protein: CASSLTAYNSPLHF
CDR3 DNA: TGTGCCAGCAGCTTGACAGCATATAATTCACCCCTCCACTTT
clone size: -
D gene: -
J gene: TRBJ1-6
V gene: TRBV11-3

CDR3 protein: CASSQVGTGRGGEKLFF
CDR3 DNA: TGCGCCAGCAGCCAAGTGGGGACAGGTCGGGGAGGTGAAAAACTGTTTTTT
clone size: once
D gene: TRBD1
J gene: TRBJ1-4
V gene: TRBV4-1

CDR3 protein: CASSLGTGGRYTF
CDR3 DNA: TGTGCCAGTAGTCTCGGGACAGGGGGCCGCTACACCTTC
clone size: -
D gene: TRBD1
J gene: TRBJ1-2
V gene: TRBV19